This T cell receptor beta chain originates from a study of cytomegalovirus exposure and HLA in healthy donors. V dropped 5 bases and J dropped 5; count of bases not matched to a gene: 12. This CDR3 has 17 amino acids. Germline CDR1 and CDR2: SGHAT and FQDESV (reference sequence). 60 Vbeta and 13 Jbeta primers were used in PCR. Sequencing was performed with immunoSEQ multiplex PCR; in TCRdb, only in-frame clones are kept and a portion is missing. The table has around 150,000 clones, about 75% seen once. On this clone: Its antigen remains unknown.

General observations from the study: With later analysis, a missense DCLRE1C variant became linked to TCR beta V- and J-gene trimming. An observed cluster of highly shared sequence variants was recorded as a likely sequencing artifact.

V is TRBV11-1 and J is TRBJ2-5; 12 nucleotides match TRBD2. The sequencing input was PBMCs. The receptor was derived from a man aged 55 to 70 in good health and CMV-seronegative. The CDR3 nucleotides are TGTGCCAGCAGCGGAGGGACTAGCGGGCCGCCTCGGGAGACCCAGTACTTC. Translating it yields CASSGGTSGPPRETQYF.